A single sample is the source of the 17 T cell receptor beta chains below, sequenced in a study of CD8 T cells in cerebrospinal fluid in Alzheimer's disease. TCRdb re-called the 10x single-cell sequencing reads and gives one entry per CDR3 protein, without DNA. This sample's table reports some 1,700 distinct CDR3 sequences. Material for sequencing was cerebrospinal fluid. All receptors derive from a human donor in good health.

Measured by frequency, this clonotype is medium-sized. This chain uses TRBV18 with TRBJ1-2. This CDR3 is built from 12 residues. Germline V gene lookup returns CDR1 KGHSH and CDR2 LQKENI. CDR3 sequence reads: CASSLPPSGYTF.

Measured by frequency, this clonotype is medium-sized. V is TRBV11-2 and J is TRBJ1-1; TCRdb gives TRBD1 as the D gene, but with no DNA this cannot be confirmed. The CDR3 totals 17 residues. CDR1 and CDR2 (germline): SGHAT, FQNNGV. The CDR3 protein is CASSFGTGVLRNTEAFF.

This clonotype registers medium-sized by frequency. V is TRBV12-3 or TRBV12-4 and J is TRBJ1-1; TCRdb indicates TRBD1, and absent DNA this call remains unverified. The CDR3 length is 14 residues. The CDR3 here is CASSLRGRKPEAFF.

This clonotype is classed as medium-sized by frequency. The genes are TRBV7-8 and TRBJ1-3; TCRdb reports TRBD1, a call that lacks DNA to check it against. Germline V CDR1 and CDR2: SGHVS, FQNEAQ. The CDR3 extends over 14 amino acids. The CDR3 loop is CASSPPGTGNTIYF.

Its frequency marks this clonotype as medium-sized. This rearrangement joins TRBV4-2 to TRBJ2-2; checking the TCRdb D call of TRBD2 is not possible without DNA. The CDR3 loop spans 15 amino acids. Germline V CDR1 and CDR2: LGHNA, YNFKEQ. CDR3 sequence reads: CASSQVVGTTGELFF.

This clonotype ranks as medium-sized in terms of frequency. CDR3 residues: CASSYQFSYEQYF. The chain recombines TRBV6-5 with TRBJ2-7. Germline V gene lookup returns CDR1 MNHEY and CDR2 SVGAGI. The CDR3 totals 13 residues.

Considering frequency, this clonotype is large. The gene calls are TRBV20-1 and TRBJ2-3; TCRdb's D call, TRBD2, is unchecked because there is no DNA. Germline V gene lookup returns CDR1 DFQATT and CDR2 SNEGSKA (reference sequence). CDR3 size: 13 residues. CDR3 in amino acids: CSAQDSYTDTQYF.

This clonotype ranks as medium-sized (0.01 to 0.1%) in terms of frequency. The gene calls are TRBV7-9 and TRBJ2-7; TCRdb returns TRBD2, unconfirmable since there is no DNA. The germline V gene has CDR1 SEHNR and CDR2 FQNEAQ (reference sequence). The CDR3 consists of 18 residues. CDR3 residues: CASSLGGTSAFSSYEQYF.

This clonotype registers medium-sized by frequency. The V and J genes are TRBV5-1 and TRBJ2-7. There are 15 residues in the CDR3. Germline V gene lookup returns CDR1 SGHRS and CDR2 YFSETQ. The CDR3 here is CASSLAGSPRYEQYF.

This clonotype is deemed medium-sized (0.01 to 0.1%) by its frequency. The V and J genes are TRBV5-1 and TRBJ1-5; the TCRdb call, TRBD1, lacks DNA for checking. This CDR3 region has 14 residues. Germline-derived CDR1 and CDR2 are SGHRS and YFSETQ. Here the CDR3 reads CASSLGTGGAAQHF.

In terms of frequency, this clonotype is medium-sized. The chain links TRBV29-1 to TRBJ2-1; TCRdb's assignment of TRBD1 cannot be checked, as there is no DNA. Germline V lookup: CDR1 SQVTM, CDR2 ANQGSEA. There are 12 residues in the CDR3. This CDR3 is CSGGTGEAEQFF.

The chain joins TRBV29-1 to TRBJ2-5; without DNA, the TCRdb call of TRBD2 cannot be checked. Germline loops: CDR1 SQVTM, CDR2 ANQGSEA. CDR3 length equals 16 residues. The CDR3 protein is CSVEVWGGARRETQYF.

This clonotype counts as large (0.1 to 1%) by frequency. The rearrangement uses TRBV11-3 and TRBJ2-2; without DNA, the TCRdb call of TRBD1 cannot be checked. CDR3 length: 14 residues. Germline V gene data show CDR1 as SGHNT and CDR2 as YENEEA. The CDR3 here is CASSLDPGSGELFF.

This clonotype is medium-sized (0.01 to 0.1%) by frequency. The chain is built from TRBV6-2 or TRBV6-3 and TRBJ2-5. Germline V gene lookup returns CDR1 MNHEY and CDR2 SVGEGT. The CDR3 runs 14 residues. CDR3 protein: CASTLTGPVETQYF.

According to its frequency, this clonotype is medium-sized. The genes are TRBV30 and TRBJ2-7; checking the TCRdb D call of TRBD1 is not possible without DNA. This CDR3 region has 13 residues. Germline V gene lookup returns CDR1 GTSNPN and CDR2 SVGIG (reference sequence). The CDR3 loop reads CAWSVRPGNEQYF.

This clonotype is labeled medium-sized (0.01 to 0.1%) based on frequency. V is TRBV12-3 or TRBV12-4 and J is TRBJ2-7; no DNA is available, so the TRBD2 call from TCRdb remains unchecked. CDR3 length equals 15 residues. CDR3 region: CASSFAPALTYEQYF.

This clonotype is called medium-sized based on its frequency. This chain connects TRBV7-9 to TRBJ1-1; with no DNA, the TCRdb D assignment of TRBD1 cannot be verified. There are 12 residues in the CDR3. The germline V gene has CDR1 SEHNR and CDR2 FQNEAQ (reference sequence). This chain's CDR3 is CASSDRGAEAFF.